A selection of T cell receptor beta chains follows, all from one sample in a study of a mutant IDH1 vaccine in newly diagnosed glioma. Sequenced by immunoSEQ multiplex PCR; TCRdb stores in-frame clones only, minus some. Of about 33,000 clones in the sample, about 80% were seen once. The antigens of these receptors remain unknown. This material consisted of PBMCs, taken from a glioma patient whose treatment included an IDH1 peptide vaccine. The origin of the receptors is a man aged 30 to 45 with glioma. The CDR3 runs from the conserved cysteine through the conserved F or W. D genes are given only for firm matches. Clone sizes are given selectively: once, few, many, or a class where the clone is expanded.

j_gene | v_gene | d_gene | abundance | CDR3aa | CDR3nt
TRBJ1-1 | TRBV4-1 | TRBD1 | few | CASSQDRDRGQPEAFF | TGCGCCAGCAGCCAAGATCGGGACAGGGGTCAACCTGAAGCTTTCTTT
TRBJ2-5 | TRBV2 | TRBD1 | NA | CASKEDRGSETQYF | TGTGCCAGCAAAGAGGACAGGGGGTCCGAGACCCAGTACTTC
TRBJ2-2 | TRBV18 | TRBD1 | NA | CASSEQGADTGELFF | TGTGCCAGCTCTGAGCAGGGGGCAGACACCGGGGAGCTGTTTTTT
TRBJ1-2 | TRBV7-9 | TRBD1 | NA | CASSPQGDSYTF | TGTGCCAGCAGCCCGCAGGGGGACAGCTACACCTTC
TRBJ2-3 | TRBV4-1 | NA | few | CASSQVYSRSTDTQYF | TGCGCCAGCAGCCAAGTATATTCCAGGAGCACAGATACGCAGTATTTT
TRBJ1-2 | TRBV9 | TRBD1 | NA | CASSPRFGDRVGGYTF | TGTGCCAGCAGCCCCCGCTTTGGGGACAGGGTGGGGGGCTACACCTTC
TRBJ2-3 | TRBV6-1 | NA | once | CASSEVGTQYF | TGTGCCAGCAGTGAAGTGGGTACGCAGTATTTT
TRBJ2-7 | TRBV4-3 | NA | NA | CASSQDFRDSLSGQYF | TGCGCCAGCAGCCAAGATTTTCGCGACTCACTTTCCGGGCAGTACTTC
TRBJ1-6 | TRBV7-9 | NA | once | CASSLFNGPLHF | TGTGCCAGCAGCTTATTTAACGGACCCCTCCACTTT
TRBJ2-2 | TRBV5-5 | NA | NA | CASTPKGGTSNTGELFF | TGTGCCAGCACTCCTAAGGGCGGGACATCGAACACCGGGGAGCTGTTTTTT
TRBJ2-3 | TRBV2 | TRBD2 | NA | CASSGRPGGGAIADTQYF | TGTGCCAGCAGTGGGCGGCCTGGCGGGGGGGCGATCGCAGATACGCAGTATTTT
TRBJ2-3 | TRBV6-6 | NA | NA | CASRLPGSTDTQYF | TGTGCCAGCCGCCTGCCAGGGAGCACAGATACGCAGTATTTT
TRBJ1-2 | TRBV6-5 | NA | NA | CASSYGPGTEGGYTF | TGTGCCAGCAGTTACGGTCCAGGGACCGAAGGGGGCTACACCTTC
TRBJ2-3 | TRBV2 | TRBD1 | NA | CASKRDRVTDTQYF | TGTGCCAGCAAGCGGGACAGGGTGACAGATACGCAGTATTTT
TRBJ2-2 | TRBV30 | NA | NA | CAWSRLGDTGELFF | TGTGCCTGGAGTCGTCTGGGGGACACCGGGGAGCTGTTTTTT
TRBJ2-3 | TRBV4-1 | TRBD1 | NA | CASSRLYDRVITDTQYF | TGCGCCAGCAGCCGATTATATGACAGGGTAATCACAGATACGCAGTATTTT
TRBJ1-5 | TRBV5-5 | NA | NA | CASSLDRYSNQPQHF | TGTGCCAGCAGCTTGGACAGATATAGCAATCAGCCCCAGCATTTT
TRBJ2-3 | TRBV5-4 | NA | NA | CASSLGGAADTQYF | TGTGCCAGCAGCCTTGGAGGGGCAGCAGATACGCAGTATTTT
TRBJ1-1 | TRBV21-1 | NA | NA | CASSKVVRVLNTEAFF | TGTGCCAGCAGCAAAGTGGTCCGGGTTTTGAACACTGAAGCTTTCTTT
TRBJ2-3 | TRBV4-1 | TRBD2 | NA | CASSQESGGSEYF | TGCGCCAGCAGCCAAGAGTCGGGGGGAAGCGAGTATTTT
TRBJ1-5 | TRBV4-1 | NA | NA | CASSQETSGYRDLNQPQHF | TGCGCCAGCAGCCAAGAGACCTCCGGTTACAGGGATTTGAATCAGCCCCAGCATTTT
TRBJ2-7 | TRBV5-1 | TRBD2 | NA | CASSLIAGGYEQYF | TGCGCCAGCAGCTTGATAGCGGGAGGCTACGAGCAGTACTTC
TRBJ2-3 | TRBV4-3 | NA | NA | CASSSGATDTQYF | TGCGCCAGCAGTAGCGGTGCCACAGATACGCAGTATTTT
TRBJ2-1 | TRBV30 | NA | few | CAWMVPGGGGEQFF | TGTGCCTGGATGGTTCCGGGAGGAGGGGGTGAGCAGTTCTTC
TRBJ1-3 | TRBV18 | NA | NA | CASSPPRASSGNTIYF | TGTGCCAGCTCACCACCGAGGGCCAGCTCTGGAAACACCATATATTTT
TRBJ2-1 | TRBV7-8 | NA | NA | CASSLDRGPPNEQFF | TGTGCCAGCAGCTTAGACCGGGGCCCGCCCAATGAGCAGTTCTTC
TRBJ1-1 | TRBV6-6 | NA | NA | CASSYTDRNTEAFF | TGTGCCAGCAGTTACACGGACAGGAACACTGAAGCTTTCTTT
TRBJ2-7 | TRBV6-5 | TRBD1 | NA | CASSAGTATYEQYF | TGTGCCAGCAGTGCCGGGACAGCAACCTACGAGCAGTACTTC
TRBJ2-7 | TRBV5-4 | TRBD1 | NA | CASSPGWGQPKEEQYF | TGTGCCAGCAGCCCGGGTTGGGGACAGCCTAAGGAGGAGCAGTACTTC
TRBJ2-1 | TRBV27 | NA | few | CASSFSGDNEQFF | TGTGCCAGCAGTTTTTCGGGGGACAATGAGCAGTTCTTC
TRBJ2-3 | TRBV5-1 | NA | NA | CASSPTGDLWGAIDTQYF | TGCGCCAGCAGCCCGACCGGGGACCTGTGGGGAGCGATAGATACGCAGTATTTT
TRBJ1-4 | TRBV5-1 | NA | NA | CASSSGRGVGEKLFF | TGCGCCAGCAGCTCCGGCCGGGGTGTAGGTGAAAAACTGTTTTTT
TRBJ1-5 | TRBV6-5 | TRBD1 | few | CASSVGQGLGQPQHF | TGTGCCAGCAGTGTGGGACAGGGTCTAGGCCAGCCCCAGCATTTT
TRBJ2-2 | TRBV4-3 | TRBD2 | NA | CASSQDWGGAGELFF | TGCGCCAGCAGCCAAGATTGGGGGGGGGCCGGGGAGCTGTTTTTT
TRBJ1-6 | TRBV30 | TRBD1 | NA | CACRGRDNSPLHF | TGTGCCTGCAGGGGGAGAGATAATTCACCCCTCCACTTT
TRBJ1-2 | TRBV4-1 | TRBD1 | NA | CASSQEVNRQGDGYTF | TGCGCCAGCAGCCAAGAAGTCAATCGACAGGGGGATGGCTACACCTTC
TRBJ1-6 | TRBV6-5 | NA | NA | CASSPGGRGDSPLHF | TGTGCCAGCAGTCCAGGAGGCAGGGGTGATTCACCCCTCCACTTT
TRBJ2-1 | TRBV4-3 | NA | NA | CASSQHRGSPFF | TGCGCCAGCAGCCAACACCGGGGGTCACCGTTCTTC
TRBJ2-3 | TRBV29-1 | TRBD1 | NA | CSVLGDRDSTDTQYF | TGCAGCGTTTTGGGGGACAGGGATAGCACAGATACGCAGTATTTT
TRBJ2-7 | TRBV21-1 | NA | NA | CASSRITSGDHYEQYF | TGTGCCAGCAGCAGGATTACTAGCGGGGACCACTACGAGCAGTACTTC
TRBJ1-2 | TRBV11-2 | NA | NA | CASSLDPIGSDYGYTF | TGTGCCAGCAGCTTAGACCCTATTGGGTCGGACTATGGCTACACCTTC
TRBJ1-1 | TRBV28 | TRBD1 | NA | CASTKRQGGTEAFF | TGTGCCAGCACCAAAAGACAGGGAGGGACTGAAGCTTTCTTT
TRBJ2-1 | TRBV15 | NA | once | CATAISSYNEQFF | TGTGCCACCGCGATCAGCTCCTACAATGAGCAGTTCTTC
TRBJ1-2 | TRBV4-1 | NA | NA | CASSHYRSGTSFGYTF | TGCGCCAGCAGCCATTATCGCAGTGGAACTTCTTTCGGCTACACCTTC
TRBJ1-1 | TRBV19 | NA | NA | CASSIQDGRGTEAFF | TGTGCCAGTAGTATCCAGGACGGTCGCGGCACTGAAGCTTTCTTT
TRBJ1-5 | TRBV18 | NA | NA | CASSPDLYSNQPQHF | TGTGCCAGCTCACCCGACTTGTATAGCAATCAGCCCCAGCATTTT
TRBJ2-7 | TRBV10-1 | TRBD2 | NA | CASSELAGDTYEQYF | TGCGCCAGCAGTGAGCTAGCGGGAGATACCTACGAGCAGTACTTC
TRBJ2-2 | TRBV10-2 | NA | NA | CASKGGTGELFF | TGCGCCAGCAAAGGAGGCACCGGGGAGCTGTTTTTT
TRBJ2-7 | TRBV29-1 | TRBD2 | once | CSVWTSGLYEQYF | TGCAGCGTTTGGACTAGCGGACTCTACGAGCAGTACTTC
TRBJ2-1 | TRBV27 | TRBD1 | NA | CASSSGTENYNEQFF | TGTGCCAGCAGTTCCGGGACAGAGAATTACAATGAGCAGTTCTTC
TRBJ2-2 | TRBV5-1 | NA | NA | CASSFGIRTPNTGELFF | TGCGCCAGCAGCTTTGGTATACGGACCCCGAACACCGGGGAGCTGTTTTTT
TRBJ2-7 | TRBV13 | TRBD2 | NA | CASSNTSGPSYEQYF | TGTGCCAGCAGCAATACTAGCGGGCCTTCCTACGAGCAGTACTTC
TRBJ1-2 | TRBV2 | NA | NA | CASSDSGAGGYTF | TGTGCCAGCAGTGATTCAGGGGCCGGTGGCTACACCTTC
TRBJ2-7 | TRBV7-2 | NA | NA | CASSLEAYEQYF | TGTGCCAGCAGCTTAGAGGCCTACGAGCAGTACTTC
TRBJ2-2 | TRBV11-2 | NA | NA | CASSLDRNTGELFF | TGTGCCAGCAGCTTGGACAGGAACACCGGGGAGCTGTTTTTT
TRBJ2-7 | TRBV2 | TRBD2 | once | CASIPLAGGPHEQYF | TGTGCCAGCATCCCTTTAGCGGGAGGGCCTCACGAGCAGTACTTC
TRBJ2-1 | TRBV7-8 | NA | few | CASSPLGERAFYNEQFF | TGTGCCAGCAGCCCGCTGGGAGAGCGGGCCTTCTACAATGAGCAGTTCTTC